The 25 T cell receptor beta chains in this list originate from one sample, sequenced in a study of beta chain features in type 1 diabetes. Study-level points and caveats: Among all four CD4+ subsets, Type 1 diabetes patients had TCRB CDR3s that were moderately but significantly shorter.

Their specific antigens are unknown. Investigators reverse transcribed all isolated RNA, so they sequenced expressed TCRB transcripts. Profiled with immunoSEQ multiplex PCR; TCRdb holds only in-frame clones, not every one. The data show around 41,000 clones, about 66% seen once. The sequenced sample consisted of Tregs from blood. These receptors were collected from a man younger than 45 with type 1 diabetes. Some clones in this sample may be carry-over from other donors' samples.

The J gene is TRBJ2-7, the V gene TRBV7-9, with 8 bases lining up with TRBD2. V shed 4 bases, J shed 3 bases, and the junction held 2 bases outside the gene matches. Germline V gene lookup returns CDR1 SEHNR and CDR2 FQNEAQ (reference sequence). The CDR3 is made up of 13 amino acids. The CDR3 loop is CASSSRGDYEQYF. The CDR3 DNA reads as TGTGCCAGCAGCTCGCGGGGGGACTACGAGCAGTACTTC.

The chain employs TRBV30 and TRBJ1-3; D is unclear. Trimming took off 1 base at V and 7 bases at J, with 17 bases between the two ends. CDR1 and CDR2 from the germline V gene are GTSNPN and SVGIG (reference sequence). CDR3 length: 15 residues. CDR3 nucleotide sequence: TGTGCCTGGAGTGCCCTCTCGAACCTACGGAACACCATATATTTT. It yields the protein CAWSALSNLRNTIYF. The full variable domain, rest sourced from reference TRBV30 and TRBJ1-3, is SQTIHQWPATLVQPVGSPLSLECTVEGTSNPNLYWYRQAAGRGLQLLFYSVGIGQISSEVPQNLSASRPQDRQFILSSKKLLLSDSGFYLCAWSALSNLRNTIYFGEGSWLTVV.

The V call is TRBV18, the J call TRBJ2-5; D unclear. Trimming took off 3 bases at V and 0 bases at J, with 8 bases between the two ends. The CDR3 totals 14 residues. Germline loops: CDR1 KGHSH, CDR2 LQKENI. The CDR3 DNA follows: TGTGCCAGCTCACCCCAGACACACCAAGAGACCCAGTACTTC. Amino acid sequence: CASSPQTHQETQYF.

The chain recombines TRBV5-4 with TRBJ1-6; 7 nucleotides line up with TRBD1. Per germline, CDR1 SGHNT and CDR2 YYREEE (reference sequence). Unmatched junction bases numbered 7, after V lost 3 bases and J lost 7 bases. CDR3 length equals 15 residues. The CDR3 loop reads CASSWKGAQNSPLHF. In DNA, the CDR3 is TGTGCCAGCAGCTGGAAGGGGGCCCAGAATTCACCCCTCCACTTT.

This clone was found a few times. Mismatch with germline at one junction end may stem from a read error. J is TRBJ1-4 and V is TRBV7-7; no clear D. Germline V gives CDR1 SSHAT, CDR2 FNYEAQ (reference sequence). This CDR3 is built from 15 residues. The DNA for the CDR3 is TGTGCTAGCAGCTTAGGCATACAGAAGAATGAAAAACTGTTTTTT. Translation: CASSLGIQKNEKLFF.

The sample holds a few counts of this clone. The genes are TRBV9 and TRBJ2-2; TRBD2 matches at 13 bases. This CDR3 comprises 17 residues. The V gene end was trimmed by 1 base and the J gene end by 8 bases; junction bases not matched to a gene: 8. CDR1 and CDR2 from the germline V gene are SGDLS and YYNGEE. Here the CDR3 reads CASSVSPGLAGLGELFF. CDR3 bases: TGTGCCAGCAGCGTATCCCCGGGACTAGCGGGGTTAGGGGAGCTGTTTTTT.

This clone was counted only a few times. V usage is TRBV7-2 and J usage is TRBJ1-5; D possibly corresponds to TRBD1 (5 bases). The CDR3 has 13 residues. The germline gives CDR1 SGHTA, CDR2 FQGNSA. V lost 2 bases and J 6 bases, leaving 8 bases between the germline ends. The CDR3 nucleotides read TGTGCCAGCAGCTTATCAGGGTTTCAGCCCCAGCATTTT. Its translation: CASSLSGFQPQHF.

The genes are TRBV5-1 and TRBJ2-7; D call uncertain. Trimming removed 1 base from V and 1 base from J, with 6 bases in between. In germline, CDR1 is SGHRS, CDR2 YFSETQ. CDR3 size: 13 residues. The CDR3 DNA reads TGCGCCAGCAGCTTGTTTTCTTCCTACGAGCAGTACTTC. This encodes CASSLFSSYEQYF.

The CDR3: CAWRAAGGESPLHF. The CDR3 DNA reads as TGTGCCTGGAGGGCCGCAGGGGGAGAGTCACCCCTCCACTTT. The chain uses TRBV30 and TRBJ1-6, with TRBD1 matching 7 bases. The junction had 9 bases not matched to a gene; V was cut back by 3 bases and J by 10 bases. The CDR3 length is 14 residues. Germline-derived CDR1 and CDR2 are GTSNPN and SVGIG (reference sequence). Combining the CDR3 with reference TRBV30 and TRBJ1-6 gives the whole variable domain SQTIHQWPATLVQPVGSPLSLECTVEGTSNPNLYWYRQAAGRGLQLLFYSVGIGQISSEVPQNLSASRPQDRQFILSSKKLLLSDSGFYLCAWRAAGGESPLHFGNGTRLTVT.

The CDR3 nucleotides are TGTGCCAGCCAGCCCGGTTCACAGGGGAACACTGAAGCTTTCTTT. It specifies CASQPGSQGNTEAFF. V gene TRBV6-6 combines with J gene TRBJ1-1; D might be TRBD1 (6 bases). Between the trimmed V and J ends, which lost 8 bases and 1 base, there was a span of 17 bases. Germline CDR1 reads MNHNY; CDR2 reads SVGAGI (reference sequence). The CDR3 extends over 15 amino acids.

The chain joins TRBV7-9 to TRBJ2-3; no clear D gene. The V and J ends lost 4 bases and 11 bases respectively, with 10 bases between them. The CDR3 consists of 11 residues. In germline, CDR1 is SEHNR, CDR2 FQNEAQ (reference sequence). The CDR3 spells CASSSLVGQYF. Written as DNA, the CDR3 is TGTGCCAGCAGCTCTCTAGTCGGGCAGTATTTT.

The CDR3 is CASPSKRLGGTGGFKFHNEQFF. CDR3 sequence (DNA): TGCGCCAGCCCCTCGAAGCGTCTAGGCGGGACAGGGGGCTTTAAATTTCACAATGAGCAGTTCTTC. V is TRBV5-1 and J is TRBJ2-1, with 12 positions matching TRBD1. Unmatched junction bases numbered 28, after V lost 7 bases and J lost 5 bases. This CDR3 region has 22 residues. Germline V gene sequence: CDR1 SGHRS, CDR2 YFSETQ.

The DNA for the CDR3 is TGTGCCAGCAGCGCCAGGGGTAGCCCACCCTCACCCCTCCACTTT. This translates into CASSARGSPPSPLHF. The chain combines TRBV9 with TRBJ1-6, with D possibly being TRBD1 (6 bases). The CDR3 totals 15 residues. V lost 3 bases and J lost 10, with 17 bases in between. CDR1 SGDLS and CDR2 YYNGEE come from the germline V gene.

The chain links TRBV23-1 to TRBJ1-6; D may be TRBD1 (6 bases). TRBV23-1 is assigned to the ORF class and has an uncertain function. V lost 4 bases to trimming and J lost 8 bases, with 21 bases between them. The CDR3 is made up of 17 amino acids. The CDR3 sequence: CASSRTIAPKGDSPLHF. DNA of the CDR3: TGCGCCAGCAGTCGCACGATTGCCCCGAAGGGGGATTCACCCCTCCACTTT.

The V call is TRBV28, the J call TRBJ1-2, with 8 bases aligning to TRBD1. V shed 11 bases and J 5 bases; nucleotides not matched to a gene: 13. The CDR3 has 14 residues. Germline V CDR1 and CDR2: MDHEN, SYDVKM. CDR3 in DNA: TGTGCCTCCGATCGACAGGGGCTCCGGTATGGCTACACCTTC. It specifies CASDRQGLRYGYTF.

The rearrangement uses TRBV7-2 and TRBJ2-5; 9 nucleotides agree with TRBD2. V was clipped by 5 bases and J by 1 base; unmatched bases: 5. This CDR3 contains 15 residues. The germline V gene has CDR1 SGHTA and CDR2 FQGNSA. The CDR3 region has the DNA TGTGCCAGCAGCCGCTCTAGCGGGGCCCAAGAGACCCAGTACTTC. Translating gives CASSRSSGAQETQYF. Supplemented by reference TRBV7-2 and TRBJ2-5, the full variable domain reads GAGVSQSPSNKVTEKGKDVELRCDPISGHTALYWYRQSLGQGLEFLIYFQGNSAPDKSGLPSDRFSAERTGGSVSTLTIQRTQQEDSAVYLCASSRSSGAQETQYFGPGTRLLVL.

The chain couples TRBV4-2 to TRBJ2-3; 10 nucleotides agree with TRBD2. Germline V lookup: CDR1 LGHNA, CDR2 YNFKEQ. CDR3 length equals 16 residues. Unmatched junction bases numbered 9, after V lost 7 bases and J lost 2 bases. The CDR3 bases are TGTGCCAGCATCCAGGTAGCGGGGGGCCTCACAGATACGCAGTATTTT. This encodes CASIQVAGGLTDTQYF.

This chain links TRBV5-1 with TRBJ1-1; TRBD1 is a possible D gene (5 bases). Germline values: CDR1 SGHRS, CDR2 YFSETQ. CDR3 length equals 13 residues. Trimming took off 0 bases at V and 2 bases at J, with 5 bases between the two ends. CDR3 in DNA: TGCGCCAGCAGCTTGGGGACAAACACTGAAGCTTTCTTT. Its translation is CASSLGTNTEAFF.

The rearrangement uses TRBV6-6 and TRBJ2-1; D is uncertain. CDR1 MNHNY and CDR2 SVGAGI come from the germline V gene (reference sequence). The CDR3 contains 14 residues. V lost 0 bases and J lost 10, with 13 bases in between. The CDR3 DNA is TGTGCCAGCAGTTACTCCCACAACCTCCCCGAGCAGTTCTTC. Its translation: CASSYSHNLPEQFF.

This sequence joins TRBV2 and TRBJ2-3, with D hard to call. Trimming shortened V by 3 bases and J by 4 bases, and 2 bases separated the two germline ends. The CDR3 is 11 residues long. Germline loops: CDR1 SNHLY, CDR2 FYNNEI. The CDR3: CASSDSDTQYF. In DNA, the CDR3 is TGTGCCAGCAGTGACTCAGATACGCAGTATTTT.

The CDR3 loop is CASGSDRGWQFSGANVLTF. The CDR3 bases are TGTGCTAGTGGTTCCGACAGGGGTTGGCAGTTTTCTGGGGCCAACGTCCTGACTTTC. The V call is TRBV12-5, the J call TRBJ2-6; 8 nucleotides line up with TRBD1. The V gene's germline CDR1 is LGHNT and CDR2 FRNRAP. The CDR3 has 19 amino acids. V lost 4 bases, J lost 1 base, and 12 bases stayed unmatched.

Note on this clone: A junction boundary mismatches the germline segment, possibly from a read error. The CDR3 bases are TGTGCTAGCAGCTTAGACCCAGGGGCAAATGAGCAGTTCTTC. It specifies CASSLDPGANEQFF. The chain recombines TRBV7-7 with TRBJ2-1; tentative D call: TRBD1 (6 bases). Germline loops: CDR1 SSHAT, CDR2 FNYEAQ (reference sequence). The CDR3 has 14 amino acids.

As DNA, the CDR3 is TGCAGCGTTGAAGCAGCTGGGGCCAACGTCCTGACTTTC. Protein: CSVEAAGANVLTF. V gene TRBV29-1 combines with J gene TRBJ2-6; D unresolved. The CDR3 loop spans 13 amino acids. Trimming took 1 base from V and 2 from J, leaving 3 bases between them. CDR1 and CDR2 from the germline V gene are SQVTM and ANQGSEA.

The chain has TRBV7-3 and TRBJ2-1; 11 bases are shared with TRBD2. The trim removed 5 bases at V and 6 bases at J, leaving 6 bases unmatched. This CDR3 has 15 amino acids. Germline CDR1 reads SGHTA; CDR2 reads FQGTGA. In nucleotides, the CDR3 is TGTGCCAGCAGCGAGAATAGCGGGGGGGCCAATGAGCAGTTCTTC. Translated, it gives CASSENSGGANEQFF.

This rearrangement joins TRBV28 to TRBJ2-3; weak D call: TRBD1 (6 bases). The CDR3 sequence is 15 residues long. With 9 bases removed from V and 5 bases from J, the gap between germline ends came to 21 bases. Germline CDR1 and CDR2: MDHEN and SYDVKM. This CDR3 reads CASLGWGLQRDTQYF. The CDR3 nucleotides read TGTGCCAGTCTGGGATGGGGGCTTCAGCGAGATACGCAGTATTTT.